This entry concerns a single T cell receptor (beta chain). The CDR3 has 11 residues. Trimming pared 5 bases from V and 4 bases from J, leaving 5 bases between. Generated by immunoSEQ multiplex PCR, the TCRdb table keeps only in-frame clones and is missing some. The top ten clones hold 2.5% to 3.5% of a sample with some 280,000 clones, 80% to 90% of them seen once. The data stem from a study of blood T cell repertoires in COVID-19. The material sequenced was peripheral blood. This TCR came from a woman in her 30s with active or convalescent COVID-19. The chain is built from TRBV12-3 or TRBV12-4 and TRBJ1-2; unclear D gene. CDR3 loop: CASSMSYGYTF. CDR3 coding DNA: TGTGCCAGCAGTATGAGCTATGGCTACACCTTC.